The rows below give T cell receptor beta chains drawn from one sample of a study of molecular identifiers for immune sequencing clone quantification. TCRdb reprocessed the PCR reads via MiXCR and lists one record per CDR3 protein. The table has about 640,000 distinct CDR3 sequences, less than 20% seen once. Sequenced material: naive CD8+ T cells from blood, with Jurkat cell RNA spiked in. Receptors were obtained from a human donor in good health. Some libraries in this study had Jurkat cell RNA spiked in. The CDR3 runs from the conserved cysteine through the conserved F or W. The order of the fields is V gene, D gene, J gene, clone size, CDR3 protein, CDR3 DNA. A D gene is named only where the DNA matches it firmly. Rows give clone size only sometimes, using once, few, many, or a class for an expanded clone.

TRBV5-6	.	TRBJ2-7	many	CASSSETYEQYF	TGTGCCAGCAGCTCGGAGACTTACGAGCAGTACTTC
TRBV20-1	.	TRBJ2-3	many	CSARDPTIQSIPDTQYF	TGCAGTGCTAGAGATCCGACTATTCAGTCTATTCCGGATACGCAGTATTTT
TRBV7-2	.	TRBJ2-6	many	CASSFIRTGIFSGANVLTF	TGTGCCAGCAGCTTCATTCGGACCGGAATTTTCTCTGGGGCCAACGTCCTGACTTTC
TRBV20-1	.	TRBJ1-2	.	CSARNTEDYGYTF	TGCAGTGCTAGAAACACTGAGGATTATGGCTACACCTTC
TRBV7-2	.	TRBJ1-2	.	CASSLAPGDGYTF	TGTGCCAGCAGCTTAGCCCCAGGGGATGGCTACACCTTC
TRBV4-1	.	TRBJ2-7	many	CASSQEQGGTYEQYF	TGCGCCAGCAGCCAAGAACAGGGTGGAACCTACGAGCAGTACTTC
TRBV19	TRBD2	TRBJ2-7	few	CASRLTSGEYYEQYF	TGTGCCAGTAGACTTACTAGCGGAGAATACTACGAGCAGTACTTC
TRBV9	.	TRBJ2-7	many	CASGSGSDYEQYF	TGTGCCAGCGGCTCGGGCAGCGACTACGAGCAGTACTTC
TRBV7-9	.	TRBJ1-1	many	CSSSHPSKTEAFF	TGTTCCAGCAGCCATCCCTCAAAAACTGAAGCTTTCTTT
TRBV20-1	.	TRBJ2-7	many	CSAPQGRRSYEQYF	TGCAGTGCTCCTCAGGGGCGACGCTCCTACGAGCAGTACTTC